This TCR beta chain was identified during a study of cytomegalovirus exposure and HLA in healthy donors. Study-wide results and caveats: Accounts indicate the classifier identified cytomegalovirus status with strong specificity and sensitivity. Later analysis revealed greater clonal expansion in HLA-associated TCR beta chains than in equally common others. Excluded: some indistinguishable V segments such as TRBV6-2 and TRBV6-3. Sequence variants that were highly shared formed a cluster that was likely a sequencing artifact.

Amplification used 60 Vbeta primers and 13 Jbeta primers. Profiling relied on immunoSEQ multiplex PCR, and the TCRdb table lists in-frame clones only, not all of them. The sample contains some 150,000 clones, roughly 83% of which appear only once. This clone was seen only once. The antigen is unknown. This CDR3 contains 19 residues. V lost 1 base and J 5 bases, leaving 25 bases between the germline ends. Germline V gene sequence: CDR1 SGHTA, CDR2 FQGTGA. This receptor was taken from a man in his forties in good health and CMV-seronegative. The chain couples TRBV7-3 to TRBJ2-3; D unresolved. The specimen sequenced was PBMCs. CDR3 coding DNA: TGTGCCAGCAGCTTAATGTCCGTGAGCGCGGTTGTGGAAAAAGATACGCAGTATTTT. Amino acids: CASSLMSVSAVVEKDTQYF.